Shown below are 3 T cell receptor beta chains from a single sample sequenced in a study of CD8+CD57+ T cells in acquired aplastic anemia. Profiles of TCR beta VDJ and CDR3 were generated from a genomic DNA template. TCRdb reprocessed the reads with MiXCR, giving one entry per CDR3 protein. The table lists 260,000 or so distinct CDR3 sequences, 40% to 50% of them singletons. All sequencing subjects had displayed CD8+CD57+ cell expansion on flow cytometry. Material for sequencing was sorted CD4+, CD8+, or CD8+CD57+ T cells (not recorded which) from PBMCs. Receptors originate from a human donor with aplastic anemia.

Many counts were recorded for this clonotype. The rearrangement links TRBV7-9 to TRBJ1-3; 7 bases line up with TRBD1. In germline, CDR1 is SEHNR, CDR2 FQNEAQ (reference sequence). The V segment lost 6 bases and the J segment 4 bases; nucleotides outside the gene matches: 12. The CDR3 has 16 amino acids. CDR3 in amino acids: CASRPSGQVIGNTIYF. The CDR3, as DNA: TGTGCCAGCAGGCCGTCAGGACAGGTTATCGGAAACACCATATATTTT.

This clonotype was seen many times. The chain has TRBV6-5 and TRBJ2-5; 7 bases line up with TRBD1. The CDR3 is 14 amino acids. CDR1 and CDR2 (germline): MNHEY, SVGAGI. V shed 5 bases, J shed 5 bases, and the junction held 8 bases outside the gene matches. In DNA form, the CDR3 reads TGTGCCAGCAGTCCCCTGACAGGGCACGAGACCCAGTACTTC. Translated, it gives CASSPLTGHETQYF.

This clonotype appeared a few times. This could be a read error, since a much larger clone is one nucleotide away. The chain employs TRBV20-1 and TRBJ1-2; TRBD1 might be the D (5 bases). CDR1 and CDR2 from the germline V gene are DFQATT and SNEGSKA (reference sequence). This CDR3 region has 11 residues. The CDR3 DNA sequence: TGCAGCGTAATTGTGGGGGGAGGCTACACCTTC. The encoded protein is CSVIVGGGYTF.